This TCR beta chain was sequenced during a study of breast tumors, draining lymph nodes, adjacent tissues. Study outcomes and limitations: Tumor repertoires ranked between lymph nodes and nontumor tissue in diversity, with V and J gene preferences. Luminal-like breast cancer showed significantly higher tumor–nontumor repertoire similarity than basal-like.

Samples came from axillary lymph nodes draining the breast cancer. About this clonotype itself: Antigen unknown.

Trimming left V 4 bases short and J 0 bases short, with 13 bases between. Germline V gene sequence: CDR1 MNHNY, CDR2 SVGAGI (reference sequence). CDR3 length: 17 residues. TCRdb used MiXCR to reprocess the multiplex PCR reads, holding one entry per CDR3 protein. Seen here are 100,000 or so distinct CDR3 sequences, 21% observed once, and the top ten hold over 1%. This TCR was recovered from a female donor with breast cancer. Some clones in this sample may be carry-over from other donors' samples. The genes are TRBV6-6 and TRBJ1-6; D unclear. Sequenced input: axillary lymph node tissue. The CDR3 DNA sequence: TGTGCCAGCAGTTCAGACACTCAGAGCTCCTATAATTCACCCCTCCACTTT. Protein: CASSSDTQSSYNSPLHF.